This T cell receptor (beta chain) was profiled in a study of radiotherapy plus CTLA-4 blockade in lung cancer. Overall study: Objective responses were observed in around 17% of patients, and disease control was achieved by about 30%.

Regarding the study as a whole: Early shifts in blood T cell clones, with interferon-beta, reportedly predicted response best.

The CDR3 loop spans 15 amino acids. The germline CDR1 and CDR2 sequences are SGHNT and YYREEE (reference sequence). Losses at the gene ends were 4 bases for V and 1 base for J; bases not matched to a gene: 5. Points on this clone: Its antigen is unidentified.

The repertoire was sequenced with immunoSEQ multiplex PCR; TCRdb's copy has only in-frame clones and lacks some. The table has about 88,000 clones, 55% to 75% seen once. With ipilimumab providing CTLA-4 blockade, focal radiation was administered to patients who had chemo-refractory metastatic non-small-cell lung cancer. The specimen comprised peripheral blood, sampled from a patient treated with radiotherapy plus ipilimumab. The TCR comes from a human donor with non-small cell lung cancer that progressed on radiotherapy plus ipilimumab. The J gene is TRBJ2-3, the V gene TRBV5-4; 8 positions match TRBD2. The CDR3 coding sequence is TGTGCCAGCAGCCCGGGGGGGGCGGGCACAGATACGCAGTATTTT. It encodes CASSPGGAGTDTQYF. The entire variable domain, with the rest obtained from reference TRBV5-4 and TRBJ2-3, is as follows: ETGVTQSPTHLIKTRGQQVTLRCSSQSGHNTVSWYQQALGQGPQFIFQYYREEENGRGNFPPRFSGLQFPNYSSELNVNALELDDSALYLCASSPGGAGTDTQYFGPGTRLTVL.